The 23 T cell receptor beta chains below come from one sample, sequenced in a study of T cells in Graves' hyperthyroidism and ophthalmopathy. TCR beta CDR3 regions were amplified from RNA. TCR CDR3 regions were first amplified by RT-PCR with HTBI primers. TCRdb recomputed calls from the multiplex PCR reads with MiXCR, one row per CDR3 protein. The sample lists some 350,000 distinct CDR3 sequences, roughly 25% occurring once. Source material: blood. These receptors were collected from a man in his forties or fifties with Graves' hyperthyroidism.

In DNA form, the CDR3 reads TGTGCCAGCAGCCCGAATTCTGCCGCTGGCTACACCTTC. This translates into CASSPNSAAGYTF. The rearrangement links TRBV12-3 or TRBV12-4 to TRBJ1-2; D gene unclear. With 6 bases removed from V and 7 bases from J, the gap between germline ends came to 15 bases. The CDR3 length is 13 residues.

This chain links TRBV3-1 with TRBJ2-1; 8 bases match TRBD2. The CDR3 totals 15 residues. The germline gives CDR1 LGHDT, CDR2 YNNKEL (reference sequence). V lost 1 base and J lost 2; bases outside the gene matches: 1. CDR3 protein: CASSQGREAYNEQFF. The CDR3 DNA sequence: TGTGCCAGCAGCCAAGGGCGGGAGGCCTACAATGAGCAGTTCTTC.

This clonotype was picked up a small number of times. A read error may account for a junction end that differs from germline. The chain employs TRBV28 and TRBJ2-6; TRBD1 might be the D (6 bases). This CDR3 has 18 amino acids. Germline assignment: CDR1 MDHEN and CDR2 SYDVKM. The CDR3 DNA is TGTGCCAGCAGTCTACTCGGACAGATGAACTCTGGGGCCAACGCCCTGACTTTC. Amino acid sequence: CASSLLGQMNSGANALTF.

This clonotype was observed at least ten times. V gene TRBV7-2 combines with J gene TRBJ1-5, with D tentatively TRBD1 (5 bases). In germline, CDR1 is SGHTA, CDR2 FQGNSA. CDR3 length: 15 amino acids. V was clipped by 2 bases and J by 7 bases, with 15 bases between them. The CDR3 reads CASSLWQGSGQPQHF. Here the CDR3 DNA reads TGTGCCAGCAGCTTATGGCAGGGATCAGGGCAGCCCCAGCATTTT.

This clonotype came up many times. The chain employs TRBV5-1 and TRBJ1-1, with 10 positions matching TRBD1. The junction had 3 bases not matched to a gene; V was cut back by 3 bases and J by 1 base. The germline gives CDR1 SGHRS, CDR2 YFSETQ. The CDR3 length is 15 residues. The CDR3 here is CASSWTGGENTEAFF. CDR3 coding DNA: TGCGCCAGCAGCTGGACAGGGGGTGAGAACACTGAAGCTTTCTTT.

On this clonotype itself: At one boundary the junction diverges from the germline segment, which might be a read error. CDR3 sequence (DNA): TGCGCCAGCAGCTTCCTGTCCTTGCGGGCCGACAATGATCAGTTCTTC. Its translation is CASSFLSLRADNDQFF. The V call is TRBV5-1, the J call TRBJ2-1, with D maybe TRBD2 (5 bases). Germline CDR1 and CDR2: SGHRS and YFSETQ. The CDR3 has 16 residues. Variable domain in full (rest from reference TRBV5-1 and TRBJ2-1): KAGVTQTPRYLIKTRGQQVTLSCSPISGHRSVSWYQQTPGQGLQFLFEYFSETQRNKGNFPGRFSGRQFSNSRSEMNVSTLELGDSALYLCASSFLSLRADNDQFFGPGTRLTVL.

This rearrangement joins TRBV28 to TRBJ2-7, with TRBD2 matching over 7 bases. This CDR3 region has 17 residues. Germline V gives CDR1 MDHEN, CDR2 SYDVKM. J was trimmed by 2 bases and V by 1 base; bases with no gene match: 11. The CDR3 here is CASSLSFRASGTYEQYF. The CDR3 region has the DNA TGTGCCAGCAGTTTATCATTCCGGGCTAGCGGTACCTACGAGCAGTACTTC.

With regard to this clonotype: One end of the junction fails to match germline, which may point to a read error. The rearrangement links TRBV19 to TRBJ1-3; the match to TRBD1 covers 8 bases. There are 16 residues in the CDR3. Germline V gives CDR1 LNHDA, CDR2 SQIVND (reference sequence). DNA of the CDR3: TGTGCCAGTAGTCTCCAGGGGGCCTTCTCTGGAAACACCATACATTTT. This encodes CASSLQGAFSGNTIHF.

In the case of this clonotype: Being one base from a much bigger clone, this may be a read error. This chain links TRBV12-3 or TRBV12-4 with TRBJ2-3, with D unresolved. The CDR3 has 13 amino acids. V was trimmed by 11 bases and J by 2 bases, leaving 14 bases between them. CDR3 nucleotides: TGTGCCCGCTCCTGGCAGGTCACAGATACGCAGTATTTT. This sequence encodes CARSWQVTDTQYF.

This clonotype was counted ten times or more. The gene calls are TRBV29-1 and TRBJ1-1, with 7 bases aligning to TRBD1. CDR3 length equals 12 residues. Unmatched junction bases numbered 4, after V lost 5 bases and J lost 4 bases. The germline CDR1 and CDR2 sequences are SQVTM and ANQGSEA. CDR3 sequence (DNA): TGCAGCGTTAAGACAGGGTTCACTGAAGCTTTCTTT. Its translation is CSVKTGFTEAFF.

The chain has TRBV6-1 and TRBJ1-1; D not certain. Germline loops: CDR1 MNHNS, CDR2 SASEGT. This CDR3 contains 14 residues. V lost 2 bases, J lost 1 base, and 8 bases lay in between. CDR3 sequence (DNA): TGTGCCAGCAGTGAATTAGGCACGAACACTGAAGCTTTCTTT. It specifies CASSELGTNTEAFF.

The chain links TRBV6-1 to TRBJ1-2, with D unclear. The CDR3 is 15 amino acids. Trimming shortened V by 6 bases and J by 7 bases, and 21 bases separated the two germline ends. Germline V CDR1 and CDR2: MNHNS, SASEGT. CDR3 DNA sequence: TGTGCCAGCAGAGGAGAAGGACGGAGAATTTTTGGCTACACCTTC. It is translated as CASRGEGRRIFGYTF.

The V call is TRBV10-3, the J call TRBJ2-7; weak D call: TRBD2 (6 bases). Between the trimmed V and J ends, which lost 2 bases and 3 bases, there was a span of 14 bases. Looked up from germline, CDR1 is ENHRY and CDR2 is SYGVKD. The CDR3 runs to 15 residues. The CDR3, as DNA: TGTGCCATCAGTGAGAGGCCTAGCGAAAGCTACGAGCAGTACTTC. Amino acid sequence: CAISERPSESYEQYF.

The V gene is TRBV19, the J gene TRBJ1-5, with D hard to call. There are 13 residues in the CDR3. The ends were cut back, 2 bases at V and 3 bases at J, with 5 bases in the middle. Per the germline V gene, CDR1 is LNHDA and CDR2 is SQIVND (reference sequence). CDR3 in amino acids: CASSILPNQPQHF. The CDR3, as DNA: TGTGCCAGTAGTATATTGCCCAATCAGCCCCAGCATTTT.

V usage is TRBV29-1 and J usage is TRBJ1-2; D may be TRBD1 (5 bases). The V end lost 6 bases, the J end lost 4 bases, and 12 bases lay between the germline ends. This CDR3 comprises 12 residues. From germline, CDR1 is SQVTM and CDR2 ANQGSEA. This CDR3 is CSVPGTGYGYTF. In DNA, the CDR3 is TGCAGCGTGCCCGGGACTGGCTATGGCTACACCTTC.

This clonotype was found a few times. This sequence joins TRBV28 and TRBJ2-5, with a weak D call TRBD2 (7 bases). Trimming cost V 6 bases and J 7 bases, with 21 bases left between them. Germline V gives CDR1 MDHEN, CDR2 SYDVKM. The length of the CDR3 is 15 residues. The CDR3 sequence is CASSPWGGLMGTQYF. The CDR3 nucleotides read TGTGCCAGCAGCCCCTGGGGGGGCCTTATGGGGACCCAGTACTTC.

This clonotype showed up just a few times. The chain employs TRBV3-1 and TRBJ2-7; no firm D call. The length of the CDR3 is 15 residues. V was pared by 4 bases and J by 0 bases, with 13 bases between. CDR1 and CDR2 (germline): LGHDT, YNNKEL (reference sequence). The CDR3: CASSLLSETSYEQYF. The DNA for the CDR3 is TGTGCCAGCAGCCTCCTATCGGAGACCTCCTACGAGCAGTACTTC.

In its sample, this clonotype was seen a few times. This chain uses TRBV9 with TRBJ2-5; D may be TRBD1 (7 bases). The CDR3 totals 15 residues. CDR1 and CDR2 from the germline V gene are SGDLS and YYNGEE. Trimming shortened V by 0 bases and J by 3 bases, and 12 bases separated the two germline ends. The CDR3: CASSVAGGTEETQYF. CDR3 sequence (DNA): TGTGCCAGCAGCGTAGCGGGCGGGACAGAAGAGACCCAGTACTTC. Looking up the rest from reference TRBV9 and TRBJ2-5 gives the full variable domain: DSGVTQTPKHLITATGQRVTLRCSPRSGDLSVYWYQQSLDQGLQFLIQYYNGEERAKGNILERFSAQQFPDLHSELNLSSLELGDSALYFCASSVAGGTEETQYFGPGTRLLVL.

The CDR3 nucleotides read TGTGCCAGCATCAGGGTTACTGAAGCTTTCTTT. Residues: CASIRVTEAFF. The chain combines TRBV6-1 with TRBJ1-1, with D perhaps TRBD1 (5 bases). The CDR3 has 11 amino acids. V was pared by 7 bases and J by 5 bases, with 8 bases between. Germline CDR1 MNHNS, CDR2 SASEGT.

This clonotype has more than one count but fewer than ten. The rearrangement links TRBV12-3 or TRBV12-4 to TRBJ1-1, with D maybe TRBD1 (5 bases). The V and J ends lost 0 bases and 5 bases respectively, with 13 bases between them. The CDR3 has 15 residues. The CDR3 sequence is CASSLARGPRTEAFF. As DNA, the CDR3 is TGTGCCAGCAGTTTAGCGCGGGGACCAAGGACTGAAGCTTTCTTT.

The chain links TRBV4-1 to TRBJ2-1, with no clear D. Trimming pared 0 bases from V and 0 bases from J, leaving 9 bases between. Per the germline V gene, CDR1 is MGHRA and CDR2 is YSYEKL. The CDR3 is 16 amino acids. The CDR3 region has the DNA TGCGCCAGCAGCCAAGATAGTATTAGCTCCTACAATGAGCAGTTCTTC. Translating it yields CASSQDSISSYNEQFF.

This clonotype was seen many times. The chain couples TRBV27 to TRBJ1-1; D uncertain. Looked up from germline, CDR1 is MNHEY and CDR2 is SMNVEV (reference sequence). The CDR3 has 14 residues. Trimming took off 5 bases at V and 3 bases at J, with 13 bases between the two ends. CDR3 sequence (DNA): TGTGCCAGCAGTACACGAGCCCGGGACACTGAAGCTTTCTTT. As protein: CASSTRARDTEAFF.

The CDR3 DNA follows: TGTGCCAGCAGTTACGGGTCGCCGAACACCGGGGAGCTGTTTTTT. Its protein product is CASSYGSPNTGELFF. J is TRBJ2-2 and V is TRBV6-5; no clear D. CDR3 length equals 15 residues. Germline V gene data show CDR1 as MNHEY and CDR2 as SVGAGI. Trimming took off 2 bases at V and 0 bases at J, with 7 bases between the two ends.